A single sample is the source of the 27 T cell receptor beta chains below, sequenced in a study of response to subunit inactivated influenza vaccine. TCRdb fed the RT-PCR reads into MiXCR, producing one record per CDR3 protein. Among roughly 500,000 distinct CDR3 sequences listed, 25% were seen once. The sequencing here drew on CD4+ T cells sorted from PBMCs, taken 5 to 6 days after vaccination. Source of these receptors: a man aged 50 to 60 who received an inactivated influenza vaccine.

This clonotype appeared a few times. The chain employs TRBV7-2 and TRBJ1-1, with D possibly being TRBD1 (6 bases). Between the trimmed V and J ends, which lost 1 base and 4 bases, there was a span of 10 bases. The CDR3 is 14 residues long. The V gene's germline CDR1 is SGHTA and CDR2 FQGNSA. CDR3 DNA: TGTGCCAGCAGCTTAGGGGGGGCGCGCACTGAAGCTTTCTTT. Translation gives CASSLGGARTEAFF.

The gene calls are TRBV29-1 and TRBJ2-3, with 14 nucleotides matching TRBD2. The CDR3 is 19 residues long. With 4 bases clipped from V and 4 bases from J, the junction kept 16 bases outside the gene matches. The V gene's germline CDR1 is SQVTM and CDR2 ANQGSEA. In DNA, the CDR3 is TGCAGCGTTGCCAGCCTCGGGACTAGCGGGAGTGGGGGCCCAGATACGCAGTATTTT. It yields the protein CSVASLGTSGSGGPDTQYF.

This clonotype was detected only a few times. CDR3 nucleotides: TGCAGTGCTAGAGCCTTGGGACTAGCGGGAACTGTGGCCAACGTCCTGACTTTC. Its translation is CSARALGLAGTVANVLTF. This chain links TRBV20-1 with TRBJ2-6; 13 positions agree with TRBD2. The CDR3 covers 18 residues. V gave up 1 base and J gave up 6 bases; unmatched junction bases: 9. Germline loops: CDR1 DFQATT, CDR2 SNEGSKA (reference sequence).

The rearrangement joins TRBV5-1 to TRBJ1-1; D remains unclear. CDR3 length equals 13 residues. Germline V gene sequence: CDR1 SGHRS, CDR2 YFSETQ. V lost 0 bases to trimming and J lost 4 bases, with 7 bases between them. This CDR3 reads CASSLAEVTEAFF. CDR3 nucleotide sequence: TGCGCCAGCAGCTTGGCGGAGGTCACTGAAGCTTTCTTT.

The V gene is TRBV20-1, the J gene TRBJ2-7; TRBD2 matches 10 bases. V was pared by 6 bases and J by 5 bases, with 7 bases of the junction left unmatched. From germline, CDR1 is DFQATT and CDR2 SNEGSKA (reference sequence). CDR3 length equals 13 residues. The CDR3 protein is CSAIAGGPDEQYF. In DNA, the CDR3 is TGCAGTGCAATAGCGGGGGGCCCCGACGAGCAGTACTTC.

This clonotype showed up just a few times. This chain uses TRBV7-2 with TRBJ2-5; TRBD2 aligns across 7 bases. V lost 5 bases and J lost 7; bases outside the gene matches: 16. Germline V gene lookup returns CDR1 SGHTA and CDR2 FQGNSA. This CDR3 is 16 amino acids long. The CDR3 spells CASSPHLGGSQGTQYF. The CDR3 DNA reads TGTGCCAGCAGCCCCCACTTGGGAGGGTCTCAGGGGACCCAGTACTTC.

This clonotype has at least ten counts. The J gene is TRBJ2-1, the V gene TRBV20-1; D perhaps matches TRBD2 (5 bases). Per the germline V gene, CDR1 is DFQATT and CDR2 is SNEGSKA (reference sequence). V was trimmed by 2 bases and J by 0 bases, leaving 11 bases between them. This CDR3 is 15 amino acids long. This CDR3 reads CSARRLALSYNEQFF. CDR3 nucleotides: TGCAGTGCTAGACGGCTAGCCCTCTCCTACAATGAGCAGTTCTTC.

J is TRBJ1-1 and V is TRBV29-1; D might be TRBD1 (6 bases). Germline CDR1 reads SQVTM; CDR2 reads ANQGSEA. The CDR3 contains 15 residues. V was pared by 6 bases and J by 4 bases, with 21 bases between. Here the CDR3 reads CSVTKAPGAVTEAFF. CDR3 bases: TGCAGCGTCACGAAGGCCCCGGGGGCTGTCACTGAAGCTTTCTTT. Using reference TRBV29-1 and TRBJ1-1 for the parts outside the CDR3, the full variable domain is SAVISQKPSRDICQRGTSLTIQCQVDSQVTMMFWYRQQPGQSLTLIATANQGSEATYESGFVIDKFPISRPNLTFSTLTVSNMSPEDSSIYLCSVTKAPGAVTEAFFGQGTRLTVV.

The chain has TRBV14 and TRBJ2-7; 8 bases are a match to TRBD1. In germline, CDR1 is SGHDN, CDR2 FVKESK. There are 16 residues in the CDR3. J lost 5 bases, V lost 1 base, and 10 bases had no gene match. The CDR3 loop is CASSQGARGRRDEQYF. The CDR3, as DNA: TGTGCCAGCAGCCAAGGGGCCAGGGGGCGCAGGGACGAGCAGTACTTC.

The rearrangement links TRBV20-1 to TRBJ2-7; 9 nucleotides line up with TRBD1. This CDR3 contains 13 residues. Trimming at V came to 4 bases and at J to 2 bases, leaving 3 bases not matched to a gene. Germline-derived CDR1 and CDR2 are DFQATT and SNEGSKA (reference sequence). CDR3 in DNA: TGCAGTGCTAAACAGGGGGCCGCCTACGAGCAGTACTTC. Protein sequence: CSAKQGAAYEQYF.

The V gene is TRBV7-2, the J gene TRBJ2-7; 11 nucleotides line up with TRBD2. J was trimmed by 7 bases and V by 2 bases; bases with no gene match: 10. From germline, CDR1 is SGHTA and CDR2 FQGNSA. The CDR3 totals 16 residues. CDR3 sequence (DNA): TGTGCCAGCAGCTTAACAGTTAGCGGGAGGGCGGGTGAGCAGTACTTC. Its protein product is CASSLTVSGRAGEQYF.

J is TRBJ1-2 and V is TRBV20-1, with 10 nucleotides matching TRBD1. The CDR3 loop spans 15 amino acids. The germline gives CDR1 DFQATT, CDR2 SNEGSKA (reference sequence). Trimming at V came to 3 bases and at J to 2 bases, leaving 6 bases not matched to a gene. CDR3 DNA sequence: TGCAGTGCTAGCCCGCGGACAGGGGGGAACTATGGCTACACCTTC. Residues: CSASPRTGGNYGYTF.

This rearrangement joins TRBV5-1 to TRBJ2-7; the D gene is possibly TRBD1 (5 bases). Germline V gives CDR1 SGHRS, CDR2 YFSETQ. The CDR3 extends over 13 amino acids. The V gene lost 0 bases and the J gene lost 5 bases, with 9 bases spanning the gap. In DNA form, the CDR3 reads TGCGCCAGCAGCTTGGCGACAGTGAACGAGCAGTACTTC. This sequence encodes CASSLATVNEQYF.

This clonotype was detected only a few times. This rearrangement joins TRBV6-5 to TRBJ2-7; D call uncertain. This CDR3 region has 15 residues. Trimming cost V 2 bases and J 0 bases, with 11 bases left between them. Per germline, CDR1 MNHEY and CDR2 SVGAGI. CDR3 sequence: CASSYLVPSSYEQYF. The CDR3 bases are TGTGCCAGCAGTTACCTTGTCCCGAGCTCCTACGAGCAGTACTTC.

This rearrangement joins TRBV20-1 to TRBJ2-3; the match to TRBD2 covers 9 bases. CDR1 is DFQATT, CDR2 SNEGSKA, per germline (reference sequence). This CDR3 region has 15 residues. Germline trimming cut 4 bases from V and 2 bases from J; bases unmatched to any gene: 7. CDR3 DNA: TGCAGTGCTACCGCCGGGACTAGCATCACAGATACGCAGTATTTT. This encodes CSATAGTSITDTQYF.

This clonotype came up a few times. This chain connects TRBV27 to TRBJ2-3; tentative D call: TRBD2 (6 bases). Looked up from germline, CDR1 is MNHEY and CDR2 is SMNVEV (reference sequence). The CDR3 loop spans 13 amino acids. CDR3 in DNA: TGTGCGACCGGGAGCAATCAGGCAGATACGCAGTATTTT. Translated, it gives CATGSNQADTQYF.

This clonotype was seen a few times. The chain uses TRBV7-2 and TRBJ2-5; perhaps TRBD2 as D (5 bases). The CDR3 sequence is 12 residues long. CDR1 is SGHTA and CDR2 is FQGNSA in the germline V gene. Trimming pared 1 base from V and 9 bases from J, leaving 9 bases between. The CDR3 DNA sequence: TGTGCCAGCAGCTTAGATGCCGGGGCCCAGTACTTC. Encoded protein: CASSLDAGAQYF.

This clonotype was recorded a few times. The J gene is TRBJ2-5, the V gene TRBV20-1; TRBD2 matches 7 bases. Trimming cost V 6 bases and J 1 base; bases outside gene matches: 5. Germline CDR1 DFQATT, CDR2 SNEGSKA (reference sequence). The CDR3 sequence is 13 residues long. The CDR3 spells CSALPSGQETQYF. The CDR3 DNA sequence: TGCAGTGCCTTGCCTAGCGGCCAAGAGACCCAGTACTTC.

This clonotype has only a few counts. This sequence joins TRBV10-3 and TRBJ1-5; no firm D call. The CDR3 is 13 amino acids. From germline, CDR1 is ENHRY and CDR2 SYGVKD. V was clipped by 7 bases and J by 4 bases, with 11 bases between them. CDR3 loop: CAITPQLNQPQHF. CDR3 nucleotides: TGTGCCATCACCCCTCAACTAAATCAGCCCCAGCATTTT.

This CDR3 is CSALLGGRVYEQYF. The CDR3 nucleotides are TGCAGTGCTCTACTGGGAGGTAGAGTTTACGAGCAGTACTTC. The V gene is TRBV20-1, the J gene TRBJ2-7; possibly TRBD2 for D (6 bases). V was cut by 5 bases and J by 4 bases, with 18 bases left in between. Germline V gives CDR1 DFQATT, CDR2 SNEGSKA (reference sequence). The CDR3 is 14 residues long.

This sequence joins TRBV20-1 and TRBJ2-7; D is unclear. There are 12 residues in the CDR3. Trimming pared 3 bases from V and 2 bases from J, leaving 8 bases between. The germline V gene has CDR1 DFQATT and CDR2 SNEGSKA (reference sequence). CDR3 residues: CSARAPAYEQYF. In DNA form, the CDR3 reads TGCAGTGCTAGGGCGCCCGCCTACGAGCAGTACTTC.

In nucleotides, the CDR3 is TGTGCCAGCAGCACTCAGGCGGGGCTATACGAGCAGTACTTC. This codes for CASSTQAGLYEQYF. This chain links TRBV7-2 with TRBJ2-7; possible D gene TRBD2, 6 bases. The CDR3 spans 14 residues. Germline V gives CDR1 SGHTA, CDR2 FQGNSA. V dropped 5 bases and J dropped 4 bases, with 15 bases sitting between them. Full variable domain (rest looked up from reference TRBV7-2 and TRBJ2-7): GAGVSQSPSNKVTEKGKDVELRCDPISGHTALYWYRQSLGQGLEFLIYFQGNSAPDKSGLPSDRFSAERTGGSVSTLTIQRTQQEDSAVYLCASSTQAGLYEQYFGPGTRLTVT.

This clonotype came up a few times. Written as DNA, the CDR3 is TGCAGTGCTCGCTACCGGACTAGATCCCCCCCCTACAATGAGCAGTTCTTC. Translation gives CSARYRTRSPPYNEQFF. The chain is built from TRBV20-1 and TRBJ2-1, with TRBD2 matching over 7 bases. The V segment lost 5 bases and the J segment 2 bases; nucleotides outside the gene matches: 15. This CDR3 has 17 amino acids. Germline CDR1 DFQATT, CDR2 SNEGSKA (reference sequence).

For this clonotype: At one end, the junction sequence differs from germline, possibly due to a read error. The chain combines TRBV27 with TRBJ2-1; D may be TRBD2 (6 bases). This CDR3 region has 15 residues. Germline CDR1 is MNHEY and CDR2 is SMNVEV (reference sequence). CDR3 protein: CASSQKTSSYNDQFF. DNA for the CDR3: TGTGCCAGCAGCCAAAAAACTAGCTCCTACAATGATCAGTTCTTC.

V and J are TRBV20-1 and TRBJ2-1; D may correspond to TRBD1 or TRBD2 (5 bases each). Germline loops: CDR1 DFQATT, CDR2 SNEGSKA (reference sequence). CDR3 length: 10 residues. Deletions cut 5 bases from V and 9 bases from J, with 8 bases between. CDR3 region: CSAGGSEQFF. In DNA form, the CDR3 reads TGCAGTGCTGGGGGAAGTGAGCAGTTCTTC.

The chain carries TRBV11-2 and TRBJ2-3, with TRBD2 identical over 9 bases. CDR1 SGHAT and CDR2 FQNNGV come from the germline V gene. This CDR3 contains 19 residues. The ends lost 5 bases at V and 0 bases at J; junction bases unmatched: 15. The CDR3: CASSPLGAGGPGSTDTQYF. CDR3 nucleotide sequence: TGTGCCAGCAGCCCTCTAGGGGCGGGAGGGCCGGGGAGCACAGATACGCAGTATTTT. The whole variable domain, filled in from reference TRBV11-2 and TRBJ2-3, reads EAGVAQSPRYKIIEKRQSVAFWCNPISGHATLYWYQQILGQGPKLLIQFQNNGVVDDSQLPKDRFSAERLKGVDSTLKIQPAKLEDSAVYLCASSPLGAGGPGSTDTQYFGPGTRLTVL.

This clonotype came up a few times. The V call is TRBV5-5, the J call TRBJ1-3; TRBD1 is a possible D gene (5 bases). Germline loops: CDR1 SGHKS, CDR2 YYEKEE (reference sequence). V dropped 4 bases and J dropped 0 bases, with 11 bases sitting between them. There are 15 residues in the CDR3. CDR3 sequence reads: CASSLDTLSGNTIYF. The CDR3 region has the DNA TGTGCCAGCAGCCTGGACACCCTCTCTGGAAACACCATATATTTT.